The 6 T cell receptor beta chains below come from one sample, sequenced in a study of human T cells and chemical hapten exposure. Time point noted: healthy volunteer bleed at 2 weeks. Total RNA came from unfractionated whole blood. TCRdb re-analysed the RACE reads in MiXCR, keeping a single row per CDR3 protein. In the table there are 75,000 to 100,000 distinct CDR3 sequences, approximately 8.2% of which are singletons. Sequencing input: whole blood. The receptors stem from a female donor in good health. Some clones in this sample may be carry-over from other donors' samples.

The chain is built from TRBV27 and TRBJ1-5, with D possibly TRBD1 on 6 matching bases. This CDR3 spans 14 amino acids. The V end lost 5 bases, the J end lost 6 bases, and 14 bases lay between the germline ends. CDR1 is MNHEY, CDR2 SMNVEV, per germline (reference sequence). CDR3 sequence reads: CASSPRRGGQPQHF. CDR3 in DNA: TGTGCCAGCAGTCCAAGAAGGGGGGGTCAGCCCCAGCATTTT.

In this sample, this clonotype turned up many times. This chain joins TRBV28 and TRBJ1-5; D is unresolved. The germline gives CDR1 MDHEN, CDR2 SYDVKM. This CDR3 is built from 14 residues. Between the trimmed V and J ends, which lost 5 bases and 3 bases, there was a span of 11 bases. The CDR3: CASSQGLLNQPQHF. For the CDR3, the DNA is TGTGCCAGCAGTCAAGGACTACTCAATCAGCCCCAGCATTTT.

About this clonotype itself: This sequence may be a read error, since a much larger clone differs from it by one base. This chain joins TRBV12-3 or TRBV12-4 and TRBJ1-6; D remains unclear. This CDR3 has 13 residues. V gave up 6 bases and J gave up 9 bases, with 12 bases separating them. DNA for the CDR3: TGTGCCAGCAGCCACATAATCCGTTCACCCCTCCACTTT. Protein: CASSHIIRSPLHF.

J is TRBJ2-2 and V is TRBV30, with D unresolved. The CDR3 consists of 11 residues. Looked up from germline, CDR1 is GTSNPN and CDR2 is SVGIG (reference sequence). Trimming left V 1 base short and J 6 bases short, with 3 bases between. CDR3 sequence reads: CAWSGPGELFF. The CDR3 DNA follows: TGTGCCTGGAGTGGTCCCGGGGAGCTGTTTTTT.

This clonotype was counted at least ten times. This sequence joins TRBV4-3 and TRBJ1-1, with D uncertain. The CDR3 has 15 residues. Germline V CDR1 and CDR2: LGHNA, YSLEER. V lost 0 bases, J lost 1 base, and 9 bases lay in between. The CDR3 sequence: CASSQDHGSNTEAFF. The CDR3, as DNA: TGCGCCAGCAGCCAAGATCACGGTTCGAACACTGAAGCTTTCTTT.

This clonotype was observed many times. CDR3 DNA sequence: TGCAGTGCTAGAGACGATGACAGGGGGTACTACGAGCAGTACTTC. Its protein is CSARDDDRGYYEQYF. The genes are TRBV20-1 and TRBJ2-7; 9 bases align to TRBD1. This CDR3 region has 15 residues. Per germline, CDR1 DFQATT and CDR2 SNEGSKA (reference sequence). With V trimmed by 0 bases and J by 3 bases, 6 bases remained unmatched.